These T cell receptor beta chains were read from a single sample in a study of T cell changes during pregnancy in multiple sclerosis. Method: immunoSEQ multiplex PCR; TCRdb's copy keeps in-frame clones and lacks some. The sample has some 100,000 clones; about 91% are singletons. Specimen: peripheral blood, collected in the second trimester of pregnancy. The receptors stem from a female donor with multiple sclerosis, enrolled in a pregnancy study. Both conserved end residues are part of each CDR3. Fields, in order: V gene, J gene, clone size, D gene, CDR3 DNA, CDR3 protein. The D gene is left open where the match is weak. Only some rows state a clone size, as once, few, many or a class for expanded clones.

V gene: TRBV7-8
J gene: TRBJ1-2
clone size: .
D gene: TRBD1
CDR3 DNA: TGTGCCAGCAGCTCGACAGGGCATGGCTACACCTTC
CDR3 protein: CASSSTGHGYTF

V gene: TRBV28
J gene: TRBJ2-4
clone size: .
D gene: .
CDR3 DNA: TGTGCCAGCAGTCCACATTCAGGGCCCAAAAACATTCAGTACTTC
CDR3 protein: CASSPHSGPKNIQYF

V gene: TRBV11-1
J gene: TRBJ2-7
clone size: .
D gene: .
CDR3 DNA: TGTGCCAGCAGCTTAGACCGTGGAGGATTATACGAGCAGTACTTC
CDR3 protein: CASSLDRGGLYEQYF

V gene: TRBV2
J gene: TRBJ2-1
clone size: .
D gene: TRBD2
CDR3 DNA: TGTGCCAGCAGTTCGGGGGGTTCCTACAATGAGCAGTTCTTC
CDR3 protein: CASSSGGSYNEQFF

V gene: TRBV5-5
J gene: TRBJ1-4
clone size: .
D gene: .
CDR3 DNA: TGTGCCAGCAGCTTCGGAGGGGTTGAGGGTGAAAAACTGTTTTTT
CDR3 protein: CASSFGGVEGEKLFF

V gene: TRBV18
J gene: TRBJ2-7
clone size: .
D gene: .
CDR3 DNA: TGTGCCAGCTCCCCCCCAGCTAGAGGCACCTACGAGCAGTACTTC
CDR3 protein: CASSPPARGTYEQYF

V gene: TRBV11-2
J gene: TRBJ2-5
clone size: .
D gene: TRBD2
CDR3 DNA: TGTGCCAGCAGCTTCAGAGCAGAAGGGACTAGCGGGACAGAGACCCAGTACTTC
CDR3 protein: CASSFRAEGTSGTETQYF

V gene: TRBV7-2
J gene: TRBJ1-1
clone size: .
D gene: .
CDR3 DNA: TGTGCCAGCAGCCCGGGATCTCCGGGCGGCACTGAAGCTTTCTTT
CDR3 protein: CASSPGSPGGTEAFF

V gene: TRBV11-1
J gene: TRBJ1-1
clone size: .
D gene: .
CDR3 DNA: TGTGCCAGCAGCTTAGAGTACAGGAACACTGAAGCTTTCTTT
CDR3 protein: CASSLEYRNTEAFF

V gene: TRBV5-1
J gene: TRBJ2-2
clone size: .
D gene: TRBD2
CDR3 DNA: TGCGCCAGCAGCTCTCCTCCGGGACTACCGAACACCGGGGAGCTGTTTTTT
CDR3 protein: CASSSPPGLPNTGELFF

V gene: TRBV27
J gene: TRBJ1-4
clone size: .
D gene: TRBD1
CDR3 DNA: TGTGCCAGTCAACCCGGGACAGGGGCCCGTAGGGAAAAACTGTTTTTT
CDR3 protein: CASQPGTGARREKLFF

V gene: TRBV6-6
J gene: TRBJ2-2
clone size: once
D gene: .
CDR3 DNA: TGTGCCAGCAGTTACTCGGTGTCAGGGCCCACCGGGGAGCTGTTTTTT
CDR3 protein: CASSYSVSGPTGELFF

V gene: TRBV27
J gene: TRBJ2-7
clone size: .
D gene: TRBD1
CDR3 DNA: TGTGCCAGCAGTCTACAGGGGAAGACCTACGAGCAGTACTTC
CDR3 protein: CASSLQGKTYEQYF

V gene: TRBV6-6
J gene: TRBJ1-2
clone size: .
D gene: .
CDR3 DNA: TGTGCCAGCAGTGGTACCCGGGAGGCGGGGTATGGCTACACCTTC
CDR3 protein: CASSGTREAGYGYTF

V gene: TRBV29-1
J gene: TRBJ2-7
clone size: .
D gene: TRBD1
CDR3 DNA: TGCAGCGGGGACAGCTCTTACGAGCAGTACTTC
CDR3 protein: CSGDSSYEQYF

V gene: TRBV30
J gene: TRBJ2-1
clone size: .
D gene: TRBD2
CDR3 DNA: TGTGCCTACCGGACTAGCGGAAACTACAATGAGCAGTTCTTC
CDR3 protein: CAYRTSGNYNEQFF

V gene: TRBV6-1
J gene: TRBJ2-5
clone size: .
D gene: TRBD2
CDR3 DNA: TGTGCCAGCAGTGAAGGGGGACTAGCGCGAGAGACCCAGTACTTC
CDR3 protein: CASSEGGLARETQYF

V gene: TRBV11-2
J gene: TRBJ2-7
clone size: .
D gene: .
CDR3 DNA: TGTGCCAGCAGTTCCGGGAGATCCCCCTACGAGCAGTACTTC
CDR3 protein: CASSSGRSPYEQYF

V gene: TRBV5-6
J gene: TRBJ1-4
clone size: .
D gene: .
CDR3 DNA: TGTGCCAGCAGCTCGACAGCTTACTCAACTAATGAAAAACTGTTTTTT
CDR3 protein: CASSSTAYSTNEKLFF

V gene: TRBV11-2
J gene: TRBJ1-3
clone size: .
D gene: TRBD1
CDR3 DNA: TGTGCCAGCAGCCTACAGGGGGCTGGAAACACCATATATTTT
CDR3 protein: CASSLQGAGNTIYF

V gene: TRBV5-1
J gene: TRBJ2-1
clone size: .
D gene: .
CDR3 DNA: TGCGCCAGCAGCTTCGACAGTTACAATGAGCAGTTCTTC
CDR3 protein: CASSFDSYNEQFF

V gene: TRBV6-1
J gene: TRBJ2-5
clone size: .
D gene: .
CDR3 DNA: TGTGCCAGCAGTGAAGGGAGGGATCAAGAGACCCAGTACTTC
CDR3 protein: CASSEGRDQETQYF

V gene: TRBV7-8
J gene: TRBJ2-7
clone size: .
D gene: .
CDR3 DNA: TGTGCCAGCAGCTTAGGGACTTTTATGGCCCACGAGCAGTACTTC
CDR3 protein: CASSLGTFMAHEQYF

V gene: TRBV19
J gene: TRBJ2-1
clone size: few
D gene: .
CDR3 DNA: TGTGCCAGTAGTATAGCAGCGGGTGAGCGTTACAATGAGCAGTTCTTC
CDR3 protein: CASSIAAGERYNEQFF